Sequencing of this TCR beta chain was carried out in a study of tumour-infiltrating T cells in Burkitt lymphoma. Study at large: All epidemiological Burkitt lymphoma subtypes were represented in the cohort. Overall and progression-free survival were predicted by productive clonality.

Clones were sequenced by immunoSEQ multiplex PCR, and TCRdb holds only the in-frame ones, with some missing. The repertoire holds around 45,000 clones, with less than 35% as singletons. The CDR3 totals 14 residues. Trimming removed 5 bases from V and 7 bases from J; junction bases left unmatched: 7. Germline loops: CDR1 MNHNY, CDR2 SVGAGI (reference sequence). To note about this clone: Its antigen is as yet unknown.

Study-level points and caveats: Several public clonotypes recurred in numerous Burkitt lymphoma patients.

The chain has TRBV6-6 and TRBJ2-7; 11 bases line up with TRBD1. The clonotype comes from a human donor with Burkitt lymphoma. The sequencing sample was made of tumor tissue. CDR3 sequence reads: CASSRDRGWEEQYF. The CDR3 region has the DNA TGTGCCAGCAGTCGGGACAGGGGGTGGGAAGAGCAGTACTTC.